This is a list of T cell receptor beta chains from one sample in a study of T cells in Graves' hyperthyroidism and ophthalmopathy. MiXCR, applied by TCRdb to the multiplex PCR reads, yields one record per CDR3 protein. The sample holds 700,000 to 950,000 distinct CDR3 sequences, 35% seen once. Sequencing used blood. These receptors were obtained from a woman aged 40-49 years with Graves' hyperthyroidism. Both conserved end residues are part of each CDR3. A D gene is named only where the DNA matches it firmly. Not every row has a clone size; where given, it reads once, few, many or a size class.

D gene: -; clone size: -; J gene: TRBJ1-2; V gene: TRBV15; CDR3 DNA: TGTGCCACCAGCAGCTCAGGGCAAGACTATGGCTACACCTTC; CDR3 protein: CATSSSGQDYGYTF
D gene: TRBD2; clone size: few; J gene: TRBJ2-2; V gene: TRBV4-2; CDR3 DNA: TGTGCCAGCAGACGGACTAGCGGGGGCGCCGAGAACACCGGGGAGCTGTTTTTT; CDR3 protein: CASRRTSGGAENTGELFF
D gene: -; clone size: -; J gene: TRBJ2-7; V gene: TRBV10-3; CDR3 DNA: TGTGCCATCCTCCGGGAGCTATCGGGCTACGAGCAGTACTTC; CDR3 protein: CAILRELSGYEQYF
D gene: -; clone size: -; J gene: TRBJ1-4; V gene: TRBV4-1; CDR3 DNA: TGCGCCAGCAGTGGGCCCCGTAATGAAAAACTGTTTTTT; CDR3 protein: CASSGPRNEKLFF
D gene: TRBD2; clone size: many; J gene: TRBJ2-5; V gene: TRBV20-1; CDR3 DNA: TGCAGTGCTATGGGGCTAGCGGGGAGACAAGAGACCCAGTACTTC; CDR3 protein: CSAMGLAGRQETQYF
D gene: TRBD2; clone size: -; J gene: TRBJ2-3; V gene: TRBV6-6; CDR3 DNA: TGTGCCAGCAGTACCCGGACTAGCGGATACACAGATACGCAGTATTTT; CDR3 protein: CASSTRTSGYTDTQYF
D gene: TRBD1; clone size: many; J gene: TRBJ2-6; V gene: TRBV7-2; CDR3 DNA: TGTGCCAGCAGCTCGGGACAGCCCTCTGGGGCCAACGTCCTGACTTTC; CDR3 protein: CASSSGQPSGANVLTF
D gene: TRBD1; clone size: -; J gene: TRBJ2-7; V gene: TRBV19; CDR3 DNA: TGTGCCAGTAGTATTTGGAGCGGACAGGGCTACGAGCAGTACTTC; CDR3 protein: CASSIWSGQGYEQYF
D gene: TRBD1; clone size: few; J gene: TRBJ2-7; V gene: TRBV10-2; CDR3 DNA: TGCGCCAGCAGCTCTTGGCCAGGGGGTACATCCTACGAGCAGTACTTC; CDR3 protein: CASSSWPGGTSYEQYF
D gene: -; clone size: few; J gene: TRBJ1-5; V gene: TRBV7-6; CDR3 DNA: TGTGCCAGCAGCCCTCTTGGGGGCCTATCTGGGGGTCAGCCCCAGCATTTT; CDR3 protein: CASSPLGGLSGGQPQHF
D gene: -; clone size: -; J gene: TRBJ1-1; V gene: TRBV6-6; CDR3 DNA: TGTGCCAGCAGTTCGCAGAGGACCCTGAACACTGAAGCTTTCTTT; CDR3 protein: CASSSQRTLNTEAFF
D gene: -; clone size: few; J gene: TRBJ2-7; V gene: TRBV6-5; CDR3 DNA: TGTGCCAGCAGACCCGACAGGGACTTAGGCGAGCAGTACTTC; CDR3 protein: CASRPDRDLGEQYF
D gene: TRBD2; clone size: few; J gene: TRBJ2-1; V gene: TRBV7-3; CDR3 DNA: TGTGCCAGCAGCGCGCCTAGCGGCTCCTACAATGAGCAGTTCTTC; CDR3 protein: CASSAPSGSYNEQFF
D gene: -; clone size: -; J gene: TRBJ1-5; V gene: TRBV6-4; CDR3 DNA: TGTGCCAGCAGTGCGACAGACGATAGCAATCAGCCCCAGCATTTT; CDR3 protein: CASSATDDSNQPQHF
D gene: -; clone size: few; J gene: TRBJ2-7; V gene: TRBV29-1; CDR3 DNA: TGCAGCGTTGAATGGGTCTCTGCGGGTGTGCCCTACGAGCAGTACTTC; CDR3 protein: CSVEWVSAGVPYEQYF
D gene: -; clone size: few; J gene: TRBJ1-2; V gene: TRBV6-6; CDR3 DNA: TGTGCCAGCAGTTACGGGCGTTCTTCAAACTATGGCTACACCTTC; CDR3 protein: CASSYGRSSNYGYTF
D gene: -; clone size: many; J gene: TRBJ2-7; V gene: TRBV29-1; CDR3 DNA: TGCAGCGTCCACGGGTCCAGGGATAGCTCCTACGAGCAGTACTTC; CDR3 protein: CSVHGSRDSSYEQYF
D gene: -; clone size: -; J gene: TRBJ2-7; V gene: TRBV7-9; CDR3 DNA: TGTGCCAGCAACAAAGGGAGAAGCGACTCTAAACCCTACGAGCAGTACTTC; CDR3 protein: CASNKGRSDSKPYEQYF
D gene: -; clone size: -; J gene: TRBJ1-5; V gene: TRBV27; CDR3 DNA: TGTGCCAGCAGTATCTTAGGGGAAGGCAATCAGCCCCAGCATTTT; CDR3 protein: CASSILGEGNQPQHF
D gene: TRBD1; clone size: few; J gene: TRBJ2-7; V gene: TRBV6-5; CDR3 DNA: TGTGCCACCAGTGAGACAGGGAACTACGAGCAGTACTTC; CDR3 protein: CATSETGNYEQYF
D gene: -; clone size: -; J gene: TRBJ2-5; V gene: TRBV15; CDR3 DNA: TGTGCCACCAGCAGCCCCGACAGGCCGAGGGGGGAGACCCAGTACTTC; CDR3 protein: CATSSPDRPRGETQYF
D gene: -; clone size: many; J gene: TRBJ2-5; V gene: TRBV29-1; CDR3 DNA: TGCAGCGTCTCCGGGACATGGGAGACCCAGTACTTC; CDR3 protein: CSVSGTWETQYF
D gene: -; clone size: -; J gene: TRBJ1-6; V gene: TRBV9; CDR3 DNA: TGTGCCAGCAGCGAGACGCCCGGGGGGGGTAATTCACCCCTCCACTTT; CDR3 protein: CASSETPGGGNSPLHF
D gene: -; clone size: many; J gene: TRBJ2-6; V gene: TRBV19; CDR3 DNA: TGTGCCAGTAGTTCAACGGGTTCTGGGGCCAACGTCCTGACTTTC; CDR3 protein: CASSSTGSGANVLTF
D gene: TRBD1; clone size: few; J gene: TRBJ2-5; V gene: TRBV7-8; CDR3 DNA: TGTGCCAGCAGTTACTTCCGGACAGGGTTGTTCCAAGAGACCCAGTACTTC; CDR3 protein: CASSYFRTGLFQETQYF
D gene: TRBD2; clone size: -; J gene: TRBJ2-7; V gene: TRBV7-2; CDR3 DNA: TGTGCCAGCAGCCAAGTGCCGGGAGGGATCGTCTACGAGCAGTACTTC; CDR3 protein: CASSQVPGGIVYEQYF
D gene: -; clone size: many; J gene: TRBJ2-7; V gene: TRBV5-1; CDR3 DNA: TGCGCCAGCAGCTTGGAGGGACGGTACTACGAGCAGTACTTC; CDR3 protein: CASSLEGRYYEQYF
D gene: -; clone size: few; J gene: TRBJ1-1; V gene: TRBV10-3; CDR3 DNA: TGTGCCATCAGTGAGTCGACGTGGCCCCCAGGGGCTAAAGCTTTCTTT; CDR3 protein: CAISESTWPPGAKAFF
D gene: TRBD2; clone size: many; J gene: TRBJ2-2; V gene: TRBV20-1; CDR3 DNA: TGCAGTGCTGTGCCGGGACTAGCGAACACCGGGGAGCTGTTTTTT; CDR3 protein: CSAVPGLANTGELFF
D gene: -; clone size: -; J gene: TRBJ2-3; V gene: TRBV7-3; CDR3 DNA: TGTGCCAGCAGCTTAACGTTCCCAGATACGCAGTATTTT; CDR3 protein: CASSLTFPDTQYF
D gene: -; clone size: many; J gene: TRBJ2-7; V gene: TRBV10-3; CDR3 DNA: TGTGCCATCAGTGAGTCGACGGGTGGGGGAAGTTACGAGCAGTACTTC; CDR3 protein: CAISESTGGGSYEQYF
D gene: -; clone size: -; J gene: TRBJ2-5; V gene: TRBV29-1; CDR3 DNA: TGCAGCGTTGAAGATCCAGGGTTCGCAGAGACCCAGTACTTC; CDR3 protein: CSVEDPGFAETQYF
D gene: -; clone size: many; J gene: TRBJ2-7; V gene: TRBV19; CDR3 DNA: TGTGCCAGTAGTATGACTGACGTCTCCTACGAGCAGTACTTC; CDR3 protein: CASSMTDVSYEQYF
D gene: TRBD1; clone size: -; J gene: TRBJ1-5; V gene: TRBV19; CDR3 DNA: TGTGCCAGTAGTATAGATAAGGGACAGGGGTATCAGCCCCAGCATTTT; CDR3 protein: CASSIDKGQGYQPQHF
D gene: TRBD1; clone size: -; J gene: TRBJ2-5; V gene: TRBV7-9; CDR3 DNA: TGTACCAGCAGCTTAGGGACAGCACCCTACCAAGAGACCCAGTACTTC; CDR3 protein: CTSSLGTAPYQETQYF
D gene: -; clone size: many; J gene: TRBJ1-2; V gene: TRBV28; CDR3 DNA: TGTGCCAGCAGCTTAACCAGCTATGGCTACACCTTC; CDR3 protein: CASSLTSYGYTF
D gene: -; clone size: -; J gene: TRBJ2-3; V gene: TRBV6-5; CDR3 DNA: TGTGCCAGCAGTTACGGGGGGAGCGGTACGCAGTATTTT; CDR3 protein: CASSYGGSGTQYF
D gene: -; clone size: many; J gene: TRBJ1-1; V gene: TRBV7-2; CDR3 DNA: TGTGCCAGCAGCCCCACATCATCCCCTAACACTGAAGCTTTCTTT; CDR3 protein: CASSPTSSPNTEAFF
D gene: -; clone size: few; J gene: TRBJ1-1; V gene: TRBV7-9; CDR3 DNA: TGTGCCAGCAGCCTTTTTACCGCAGGAGACGAAACTTTCTTT; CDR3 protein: CASSLFTAGDETFF
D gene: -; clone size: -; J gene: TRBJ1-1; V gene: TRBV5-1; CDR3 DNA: TGCGCCAGCAGCTTGGTCCAGGGGTACTCTGAAGCTTTCTTT; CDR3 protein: CASSLVQGYSEAFF
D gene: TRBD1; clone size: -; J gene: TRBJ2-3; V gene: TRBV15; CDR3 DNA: TGTGCCACCAGCAGGGGACAGGGTGCAGATACGCAGTATTTT; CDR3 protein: CATSRGQGADTQYF
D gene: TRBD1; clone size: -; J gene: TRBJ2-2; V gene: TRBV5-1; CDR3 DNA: TGCGCCAGCAGCCTACGGACAGGGTCCCAAGGCGGGGAGCTGTTTTTT; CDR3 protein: CASSLRTGSQGGELFF
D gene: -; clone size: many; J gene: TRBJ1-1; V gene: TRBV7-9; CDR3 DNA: TGTGCCAGCAGCTCTCAAGGACAAGGTGGAGTATTCTTT; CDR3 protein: CASSSQGQGGVFF
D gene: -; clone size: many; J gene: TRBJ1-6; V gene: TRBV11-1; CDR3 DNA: TGTGCCAGCAGCACCGGGGAGGGGCTTGGTCATTCACCCCTCCACTTT; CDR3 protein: CASSTGEGLGHSPLHF
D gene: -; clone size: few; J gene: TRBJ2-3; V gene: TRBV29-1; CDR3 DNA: TGCAGCGTTGGAAGCACAGATACGCAGTATTTT; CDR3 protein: CSVGSTDTQYF
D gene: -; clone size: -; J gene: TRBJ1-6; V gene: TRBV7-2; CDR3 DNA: TGTGCCAGCAGCTTAGTTCGGATTGATTCACCCCTCCACTTT; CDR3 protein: CASSLVRIDSPLHF
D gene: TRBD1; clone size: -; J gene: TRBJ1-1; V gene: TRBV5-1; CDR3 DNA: TGTGCCAGCAGCTTGAAGGGGACAGGAGGAGCTCTCTTT; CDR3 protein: CASSLKGTGGALF
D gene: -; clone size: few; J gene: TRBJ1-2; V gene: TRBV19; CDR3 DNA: TGTGCGAGTAGTATTAGTCAGGGGAGCTACACCTTC; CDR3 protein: CASSISQGSYTF
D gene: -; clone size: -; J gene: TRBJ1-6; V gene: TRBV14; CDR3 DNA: TGTGCCAGCAGCCCTGCGGACAAGCCCAGCTCCTATAATTCACCCCTCCACTTT; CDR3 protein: CASSPADKPSSYNSPLHF
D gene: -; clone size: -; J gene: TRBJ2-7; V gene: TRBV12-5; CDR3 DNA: TGTGCTAGTGGTCCTGCCTCGGCGGAGCAATCCTACGAGCAGTACTTC; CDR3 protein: CASGPASAEQSYEQYF
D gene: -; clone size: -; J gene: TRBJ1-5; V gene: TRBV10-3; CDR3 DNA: TGTGCCAGTTCTACCGCAGGCAGGTGGTCCAATCAGCCCCAGCATTTT; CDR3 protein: CASSTAGRWSNQPQHF
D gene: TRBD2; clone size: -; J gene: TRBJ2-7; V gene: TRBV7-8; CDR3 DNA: TGTGCCTGGAGTGTTCTGACTAGCGGTACATCCTACGAGCAGTACTTC; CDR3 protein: CAWSVLTSGTSYEQYF
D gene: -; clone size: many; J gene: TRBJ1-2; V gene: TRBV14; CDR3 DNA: TGTGCCAGCAGCCAAGATCATAGCAGGGGAGGCTACACCTTC; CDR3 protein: CASSQDHSRGGYTF
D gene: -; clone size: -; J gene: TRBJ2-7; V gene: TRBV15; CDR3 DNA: TGTGCCACCAGCCGCCTAGGGGACGAGCAGTACTTC; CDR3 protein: CATSRLGDEQYF
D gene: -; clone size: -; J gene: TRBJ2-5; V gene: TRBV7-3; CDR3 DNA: TGTGCCAGCAGCTTAACCTGGGGTAAAGAGACCCAGTACTTC; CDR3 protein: CASSLTWGKETQYF
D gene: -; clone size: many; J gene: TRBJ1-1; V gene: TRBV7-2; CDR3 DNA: TGTGCCAGCAGCTTAACCAGGCCCACTGAAGCTTTCTTT; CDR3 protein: CASSLTRPTEAFF
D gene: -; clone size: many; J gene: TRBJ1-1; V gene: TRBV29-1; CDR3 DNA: TGCAGCGTTGCAGGCGTGGAAGCTTTCTTT; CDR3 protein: CSVAGVEAFF
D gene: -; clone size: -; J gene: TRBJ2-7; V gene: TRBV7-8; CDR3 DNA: TGTGCCAGCAGCTATAAGGGGGACACCTCCTACGAGCAGTACTTC; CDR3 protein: CASSYKGDTSYEQYF
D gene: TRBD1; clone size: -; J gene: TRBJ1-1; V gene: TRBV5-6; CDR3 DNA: TGTGCCAGCAGCTACCGGGGACAGGGGGCCGTCACTGAAGCTTTCTTT; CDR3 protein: CASSYRGQGAVTEAFF